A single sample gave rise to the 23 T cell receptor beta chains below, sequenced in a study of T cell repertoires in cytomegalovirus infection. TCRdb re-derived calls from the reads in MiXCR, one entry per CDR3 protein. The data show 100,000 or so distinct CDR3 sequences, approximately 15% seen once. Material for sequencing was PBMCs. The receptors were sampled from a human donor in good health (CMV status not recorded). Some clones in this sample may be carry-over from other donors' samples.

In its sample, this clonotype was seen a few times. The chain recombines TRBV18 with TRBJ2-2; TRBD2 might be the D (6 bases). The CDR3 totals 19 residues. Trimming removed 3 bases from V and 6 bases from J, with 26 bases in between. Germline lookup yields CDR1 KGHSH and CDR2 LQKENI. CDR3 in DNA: TGTGCCAGCTCACCGTGGAGGGTAGCCGGCTGGGACTCACCCGGGGAGCTGTTTTTT. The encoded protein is CASSPWRVAGWDSPGELFF.

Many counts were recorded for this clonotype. This CDR3 is CASSFGIGETQYF. CDR3 nucleotide sequence: TGTGCCAGCAGCTTTGGAATCGGCGAGACCCAGTACTTC. V usage is TRBV7-9 and J usage is TRBJ2-5, with D uncertain. The CDR3 extends over 13 amino acids. V lost 3 bases and J lost 5, with 10 bases in between. CDR1 and CDR2 (germline): SEHNR, FQNEAQ (reference sequence).

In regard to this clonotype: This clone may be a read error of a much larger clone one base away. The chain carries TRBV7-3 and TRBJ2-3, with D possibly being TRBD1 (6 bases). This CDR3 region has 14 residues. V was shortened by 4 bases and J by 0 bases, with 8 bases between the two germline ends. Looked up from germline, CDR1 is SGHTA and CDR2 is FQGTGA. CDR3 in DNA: TGTGCCAGCAGCTCCGGACAGAGCACAGATACGCAGTATTTT. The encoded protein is CASSSGQSTDTQYF.

CDR3 in amino acids: CASSLDGPGASEAFF. DNA for the CDR3: TGCGCCAGCAGCTTGGACGGACCGGGCGCTTCTGAAGCTTTCTTT. The chain uses TRBV5-1 and TRBJ1-1; D is unresolved. CDR3 size: 15 residues. V shed 0 bases and J shed 6 bases, with 15 bases lying between them. Germline V gives CDR1 SGHRS, CDR2 YFSETQ. Looking up the rest from reference TRBV5-1 and TRBJ1-1 gives the full variable domain: KAGVTQTPRYLIKTRGQQVTLSCSPISGHRSVSWYQQTPGQGLQFLFEYFSETQRNKGNFPGRFSGRQFSNSRSEMNVSTLELGDSALYLCASSLDGPGASEAFFGQGTRLTVV.

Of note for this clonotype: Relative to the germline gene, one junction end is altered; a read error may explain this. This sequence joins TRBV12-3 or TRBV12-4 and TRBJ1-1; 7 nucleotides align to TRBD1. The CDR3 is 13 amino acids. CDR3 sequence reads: CASRLAGDSEAFF. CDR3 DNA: TGTGCCAGCCGTTTAGCGGGGGACAGCGAAGCTTTCTTT.

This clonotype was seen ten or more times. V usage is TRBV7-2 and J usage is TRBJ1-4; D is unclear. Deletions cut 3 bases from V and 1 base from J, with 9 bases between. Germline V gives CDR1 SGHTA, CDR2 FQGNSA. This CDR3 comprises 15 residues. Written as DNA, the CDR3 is TGTGCCAGCAGCTTTGGAGGAAGAACTAATGAAAAACTGTTTTTT. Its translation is CASSFGGRTNEKLFF.

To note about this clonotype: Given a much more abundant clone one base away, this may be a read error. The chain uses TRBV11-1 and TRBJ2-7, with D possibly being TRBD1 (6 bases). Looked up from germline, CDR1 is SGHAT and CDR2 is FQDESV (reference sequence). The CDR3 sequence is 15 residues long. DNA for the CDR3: TGTGGCAGCAGCTTCGACCGACAGGAAAACTACGAGCAGTACTTC. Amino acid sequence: CGSSFDRQENYEQYF.

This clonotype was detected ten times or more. This CDR3 reads CASRSTGNPSSEYF. CDR3 coding DNA: TGTGCCAGCAGGTCGACAGGAAACCCTTCGAGCGAGTACTTC. The rearrangement joins TRBV5-6 to TRBJ2-7; maybe TRBD1 (6 bases). The CDR3 sequence is 14 residues long. Trimming took off 5 bases at V and 11 bases at J, with 23 bases between the two ends. Germline CDR1 SGHDT, CDR2 YYEEEE.

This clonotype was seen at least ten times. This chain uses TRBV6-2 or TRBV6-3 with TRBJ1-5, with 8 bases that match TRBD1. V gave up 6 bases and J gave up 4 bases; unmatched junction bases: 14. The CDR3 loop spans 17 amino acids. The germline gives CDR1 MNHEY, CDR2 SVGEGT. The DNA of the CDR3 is TGTGCCAGCAGCCGTCAGACCGGGACAGGCGCTAATCAGCCCCAGCATTTT. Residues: CASSRQTGTGANQPQHF.

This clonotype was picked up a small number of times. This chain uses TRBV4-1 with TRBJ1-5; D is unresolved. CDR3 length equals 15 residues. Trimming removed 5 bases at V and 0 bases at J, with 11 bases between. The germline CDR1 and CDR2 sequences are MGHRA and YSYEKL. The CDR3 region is CASSFREHSNQPQHF. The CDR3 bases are TGCGCCAGCAGCTTTCGAGAACATAGCAATCAGCCCCAGCATTTT.

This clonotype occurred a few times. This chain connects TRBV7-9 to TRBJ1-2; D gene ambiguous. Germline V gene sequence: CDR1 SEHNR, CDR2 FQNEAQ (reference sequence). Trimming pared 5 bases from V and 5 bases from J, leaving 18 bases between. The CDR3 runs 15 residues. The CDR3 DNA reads TGTGCCAGCAGCCCCCCCACTTGGGCGGCGTATGGCTACACCTTC. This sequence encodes CASSPPTWAAYGYTF.

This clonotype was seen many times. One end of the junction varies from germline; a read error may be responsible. CDR3 amino acids: CASSPLAGGLSSYNERFF. The CDR3 nucleotides are TGTGCCAGCAGCCCACTAGCGGGGGGTTTGAGCTCCTACAATGAGCGGTTCTTC. The rearrangement links TRBV7-2 to TRBJ2-1, with TRBD2 identical over 12 bases. Germline CDR1 and CDR2: SGHTA and FQGNSA. The CDR3 consists of 18 residues. Variable domain in full (rest from reference TRBV7-2 and TRBJ2-1): GAGVSQSPSNKVTEKGKDVELRCDPISGHTALYWYRQSLGQGLEFLIYFQGNSAPDKSGLPSDRFSAERTGGSVSTLTIQRTQQEDSAVYLCASSPLAGGLSSYNERFFGPGTRLTVL.

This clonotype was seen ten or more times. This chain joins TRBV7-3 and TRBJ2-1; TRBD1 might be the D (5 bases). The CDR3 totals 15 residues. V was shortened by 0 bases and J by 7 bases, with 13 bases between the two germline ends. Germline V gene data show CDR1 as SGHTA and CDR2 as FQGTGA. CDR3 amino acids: CASSLTITRANEQFF. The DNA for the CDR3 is TGTGCCAGCAGCTTAACGATTACCAGGGCTAATGAGCAGTTCTTC. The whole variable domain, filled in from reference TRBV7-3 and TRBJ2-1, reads GAGVSQTPSNKVTEKGKYVELRCDPISGHTALYWYRQSLGQGPEFLIYFQGTGAADDSGLPNDRFFAVRPEGSVSTLKIQRTERGDSAVYLCASSLTITRANEQFFGPGTRLTVL.

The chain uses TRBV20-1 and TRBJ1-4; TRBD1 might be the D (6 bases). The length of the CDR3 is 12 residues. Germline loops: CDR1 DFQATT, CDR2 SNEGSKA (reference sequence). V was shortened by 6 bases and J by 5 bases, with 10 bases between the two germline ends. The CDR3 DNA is TGCAGTGCCCCAGACAGGAATGAAAAACTGTTTTTT. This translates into CSAPDRNEKLFF.

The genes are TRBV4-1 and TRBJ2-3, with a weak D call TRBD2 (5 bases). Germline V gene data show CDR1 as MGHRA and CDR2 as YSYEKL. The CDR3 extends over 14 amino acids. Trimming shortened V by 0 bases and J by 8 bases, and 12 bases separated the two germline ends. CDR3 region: CASSQDPGSATQYF. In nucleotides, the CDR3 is TGCGCCAGCAGCCAAGACCCGGGGTCAGCTACGCAGTATTTT.

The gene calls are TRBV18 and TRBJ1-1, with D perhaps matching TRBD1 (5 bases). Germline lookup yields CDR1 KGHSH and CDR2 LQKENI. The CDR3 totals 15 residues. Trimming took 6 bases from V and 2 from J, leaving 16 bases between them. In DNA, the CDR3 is TGTGCCAGCTCCCCGACCATTGACAGAAACACTGAAGCTTTCTTT. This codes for CASSPTIDRNTEAFF. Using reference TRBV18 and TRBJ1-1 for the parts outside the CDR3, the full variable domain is NAGVMQNPRHLVRRRGQEARLRCSPMKGHSHVYWYRQLPEEGLKFMVYLQKENIIDESGMPKERFSAEFPKEGPSILRIQQVVRGDSAAYFCASSPTIDRNTEAFFGQGTRLTVV.

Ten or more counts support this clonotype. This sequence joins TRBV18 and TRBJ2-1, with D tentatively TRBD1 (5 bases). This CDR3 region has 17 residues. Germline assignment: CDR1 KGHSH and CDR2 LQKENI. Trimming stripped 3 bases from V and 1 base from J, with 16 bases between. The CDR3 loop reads CASSPGSRATSYNEQFF. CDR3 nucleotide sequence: TGTGCCAGCTCACCGGGAAGCAGGGCTACTTCCTACAATGAGCAGTTCTTC.

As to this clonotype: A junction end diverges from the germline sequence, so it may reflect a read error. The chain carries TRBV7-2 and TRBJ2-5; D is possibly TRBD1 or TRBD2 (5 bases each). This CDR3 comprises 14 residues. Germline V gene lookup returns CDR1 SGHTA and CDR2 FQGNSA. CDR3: CDSSSGRSSVTQYF. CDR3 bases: TGTGACAGCAGCTCGGGACGGTCGTCAGTGACCCAGTACTTC.

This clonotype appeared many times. The DNA of the CDR3 is TGTGCCAGCATGAGGGGGGGGAACACCGGGGAGCTGTTTTTT. Protein product: CASMRGGNTGELFF. The chain joins TRBV7-2 to TRBJ2-2, with D possibly TRBD2 on 7 matching bases. Deletions cut 7 bases from V and 1 base from J, with 10 bases between. CDR1 and CDR2 from the germline V gene are SGHTA and FQGNSA. There are 14 residues in the CDR3.

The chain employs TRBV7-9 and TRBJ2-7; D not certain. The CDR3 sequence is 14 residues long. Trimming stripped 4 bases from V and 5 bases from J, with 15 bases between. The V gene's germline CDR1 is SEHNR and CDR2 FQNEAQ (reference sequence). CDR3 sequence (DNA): TGTGCCAGCAGCTCCTCCTCTGGGCCGGACGAGCAGTACTTC. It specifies CASSSSSGPDEQYF.

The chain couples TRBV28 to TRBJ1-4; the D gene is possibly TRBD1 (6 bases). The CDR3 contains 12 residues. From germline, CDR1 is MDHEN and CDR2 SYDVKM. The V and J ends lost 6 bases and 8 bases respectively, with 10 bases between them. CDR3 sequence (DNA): TGTGCCAGCAGACAGGGTAACGAAAAACTGTTTTTT. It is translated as CASRQGNEKLFF.

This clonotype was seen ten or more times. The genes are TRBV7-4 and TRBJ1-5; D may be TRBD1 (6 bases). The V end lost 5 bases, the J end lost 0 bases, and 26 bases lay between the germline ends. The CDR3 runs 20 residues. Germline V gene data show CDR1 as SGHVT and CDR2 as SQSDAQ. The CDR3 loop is CASSLVRTPDSTYSNQPQHF. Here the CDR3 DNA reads TGTGCCAGCAGCCTCGTTAGAACACCGGACAGTACCTATAGCAATCAGCCCCAGCATTTT.

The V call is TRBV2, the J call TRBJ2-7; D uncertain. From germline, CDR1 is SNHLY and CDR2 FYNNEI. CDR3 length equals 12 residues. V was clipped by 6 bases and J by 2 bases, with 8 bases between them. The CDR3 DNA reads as TGTGCCAGCAGGGGTGAAACCTACGAGCAGTACTTC. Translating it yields CASRGETYEQYF.